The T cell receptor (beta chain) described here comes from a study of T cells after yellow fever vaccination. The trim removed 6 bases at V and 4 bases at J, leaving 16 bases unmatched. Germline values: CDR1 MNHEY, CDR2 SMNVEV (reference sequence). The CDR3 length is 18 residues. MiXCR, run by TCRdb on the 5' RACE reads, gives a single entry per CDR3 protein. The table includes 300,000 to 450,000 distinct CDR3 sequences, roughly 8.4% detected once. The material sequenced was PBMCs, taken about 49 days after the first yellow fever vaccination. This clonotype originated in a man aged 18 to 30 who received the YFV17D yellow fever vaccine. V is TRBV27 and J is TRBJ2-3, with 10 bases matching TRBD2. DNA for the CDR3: TGTGCCAGCAGCCCTACTGTGACTAGCGGGTATAAGGCAGATACGCAGTATTTT. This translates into CASSPTVTSGYKADTQYF.